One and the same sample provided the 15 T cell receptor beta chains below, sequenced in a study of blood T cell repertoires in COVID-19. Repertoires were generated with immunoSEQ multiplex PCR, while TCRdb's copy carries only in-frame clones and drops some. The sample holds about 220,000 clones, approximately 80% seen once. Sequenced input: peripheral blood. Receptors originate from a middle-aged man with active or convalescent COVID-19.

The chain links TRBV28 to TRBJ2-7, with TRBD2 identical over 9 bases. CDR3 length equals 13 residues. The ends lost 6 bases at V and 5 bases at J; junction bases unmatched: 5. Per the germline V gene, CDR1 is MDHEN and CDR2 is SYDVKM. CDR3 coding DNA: TGTGCCAGCAGCCCAGGGACTAGCAACGAGCAGTACTTC. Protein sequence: CASSPGTSNEQYF. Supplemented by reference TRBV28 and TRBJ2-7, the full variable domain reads DVKVTQSSRYLVKRTGEKVFLECVQDMDHENMFWYRQDPGLGLRLIYFSYDVKMKEKGDIPEGYSVSREKKERFSLILESASTNQTSMYLCASSPGTSNEQYFGPGTRLTVT.

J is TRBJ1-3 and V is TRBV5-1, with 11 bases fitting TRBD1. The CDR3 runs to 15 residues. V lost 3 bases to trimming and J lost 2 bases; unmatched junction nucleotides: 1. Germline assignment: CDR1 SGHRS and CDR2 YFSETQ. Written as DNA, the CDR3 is TGCGCCAGCAGCTGGGACAGGGGGGCTGGAAACACCATATATTTT. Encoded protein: CASSWDRGAGNTIYF.

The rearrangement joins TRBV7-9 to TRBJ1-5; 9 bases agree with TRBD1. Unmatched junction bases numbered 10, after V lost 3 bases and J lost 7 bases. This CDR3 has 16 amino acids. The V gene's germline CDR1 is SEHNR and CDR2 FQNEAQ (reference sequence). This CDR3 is CASSFSWGQGEQPQHF. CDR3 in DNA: TGTGCCAGCAGCTTTAGCTGGGGACAGGGCGAACAGCCCCAGCATTTT.

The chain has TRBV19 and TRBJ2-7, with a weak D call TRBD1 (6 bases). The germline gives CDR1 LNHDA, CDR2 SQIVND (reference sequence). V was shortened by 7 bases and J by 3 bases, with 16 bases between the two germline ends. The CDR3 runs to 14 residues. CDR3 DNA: TGTGCCAGTACGACTGGGGGCTTTCACTACGAGCAGTACGTC. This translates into CASTTGGFHYEQYV.

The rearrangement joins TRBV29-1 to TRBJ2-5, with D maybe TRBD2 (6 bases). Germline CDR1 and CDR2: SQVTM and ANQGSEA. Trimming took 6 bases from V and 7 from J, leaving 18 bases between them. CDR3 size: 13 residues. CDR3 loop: CSVTRTDYGTQYF. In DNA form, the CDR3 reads TGCAGCGTAACTCGGACGGACTACGGGACCCAGTACTTC.

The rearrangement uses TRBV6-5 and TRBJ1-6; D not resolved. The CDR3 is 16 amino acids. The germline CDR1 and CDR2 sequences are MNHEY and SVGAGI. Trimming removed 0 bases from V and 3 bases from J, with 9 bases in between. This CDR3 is CASSYSAVIYNSPLHF. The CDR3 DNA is TGTGCCAGCAGTTACTCTGCGGTTATCTATAATTCACCCCTCCACTTT.

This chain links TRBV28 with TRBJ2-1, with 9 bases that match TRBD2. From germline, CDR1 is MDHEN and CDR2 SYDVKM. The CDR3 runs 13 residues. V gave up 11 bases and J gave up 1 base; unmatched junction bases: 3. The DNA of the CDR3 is TGTGCCGGTAGCGGGAGTTCCTACAATGAGCAGTTCTTC. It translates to CAGSGSSYNEQFF.

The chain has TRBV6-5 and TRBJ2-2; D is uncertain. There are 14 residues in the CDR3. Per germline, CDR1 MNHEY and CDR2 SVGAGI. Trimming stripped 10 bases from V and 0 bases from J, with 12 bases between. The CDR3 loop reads CATLRQANTGELFF. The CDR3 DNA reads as TGTGCCACCCTCCGACAAGCGAACACCGGGGAGCTGTTTTTT.

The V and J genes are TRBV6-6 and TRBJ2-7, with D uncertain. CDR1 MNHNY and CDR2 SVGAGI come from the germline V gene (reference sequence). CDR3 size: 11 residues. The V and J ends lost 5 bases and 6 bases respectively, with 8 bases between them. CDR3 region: CASSLGPEQYF. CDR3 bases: TGTGCCAGCAGTCTTGGGCCCGAGCAGTACTTC.

The CDR3 loop reads CASSLTFSNQPQHF. The CDR3 DNA reads TGTGCCAGCAGCCTGACATTTAGCAATCAGCCCCAGCATTTT. The chain links TRBV28 to TRBJ1-5; no reliable D call. Per germline, CDR1 MDHEN and CDR2 SYDVKM. CDR3 length: 14 residues. The V end was cut by 6 bases, the J end by 0 bases, with 9 bases between.

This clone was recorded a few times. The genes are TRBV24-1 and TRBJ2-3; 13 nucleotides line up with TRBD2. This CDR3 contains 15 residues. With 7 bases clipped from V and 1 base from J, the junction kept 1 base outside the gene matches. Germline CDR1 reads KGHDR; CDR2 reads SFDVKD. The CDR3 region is CATRGTSGGTDTQYF. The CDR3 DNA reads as TGTGCCACCAGGGGGACTAGCGGGGGCACAGATACGCAGTATTTT.

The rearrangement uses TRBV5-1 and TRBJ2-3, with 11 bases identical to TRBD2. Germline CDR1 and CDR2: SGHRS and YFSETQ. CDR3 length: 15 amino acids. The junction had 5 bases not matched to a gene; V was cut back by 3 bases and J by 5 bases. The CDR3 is CASSSLAGGVDTQYF. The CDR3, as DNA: TGCGCCAGCAGCTCCCTAGCGGGAGGTGTAGATACGCAGTATTTT. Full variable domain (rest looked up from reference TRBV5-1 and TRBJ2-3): KAGVTQTPRYLIKTRGQQVTLSCSPISGHRSVSWYQQTPGQGLQFLFEYFSETQRNKGNFPGRFSGRQFSNSRSEMNVSTLELGDSALYLCASSSLAGGVDTQYFGPGTRLTVL.

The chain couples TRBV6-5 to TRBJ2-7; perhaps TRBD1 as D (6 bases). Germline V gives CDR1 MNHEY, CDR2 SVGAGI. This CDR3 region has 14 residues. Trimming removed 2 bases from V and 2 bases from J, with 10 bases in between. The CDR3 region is CASSYTTGTYEQYV. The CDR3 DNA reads TGTGCCAGCAGTTACACGACAGGTACCTACGAGCAGTACGTC.

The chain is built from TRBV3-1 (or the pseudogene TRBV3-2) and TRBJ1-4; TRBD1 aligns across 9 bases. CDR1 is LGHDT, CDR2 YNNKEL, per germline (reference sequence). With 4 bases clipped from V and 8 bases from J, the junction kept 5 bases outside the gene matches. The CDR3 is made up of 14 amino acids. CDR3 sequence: CASSPRQGEEKLFF. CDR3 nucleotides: TGTGCCAGCAGCCCGAGACAGGGGGAGGAAAAACTGTTTTTT.

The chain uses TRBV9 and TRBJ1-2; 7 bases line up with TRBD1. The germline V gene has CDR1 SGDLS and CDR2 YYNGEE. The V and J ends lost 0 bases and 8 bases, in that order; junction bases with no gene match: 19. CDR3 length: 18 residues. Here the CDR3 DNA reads TGTGCCAGCAGCGTAGCTACCGAGGGAGTAGGGGGCGCAGGGGGCTACACCTTC. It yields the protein CASSVATEGVGGAGGYTF.